This T cell receptor beta chain stems from a study of blood T cell repertoires in COVID-19. The CDR3 is made up of 18 amino acids. Per the germline V gene, CDR1 is LNHDA and CDR2 is SQIVND (reference sequence). V dropped 5 bases and J dropped 0; count of bases not matched to a gene: 9. Assay: immunoSEQ multiplex PCR; the TCRdb copy retains only in-frame clones and omits some. The table shows a few hundred thousand clones, with over 75% occurring only once. Participants came from roughly 24 US areas, aged roughly 18 to 89 years. Sequencing was done on a sample of PBMCs or T cells enriched from blood (not recorded which). The V gene is TRBV19, the J gene TRBJ2-7, with TRBD2 identical over 14 bases. This clonotype originated in a man aged 40-55 years in a cohort exposed to, infected with or recovered from COVID-19 (not recorded which). CDR3 amino acids: CASSAWTSGRPRSYEQYF. CDR3 DNA sequence: TGTGCCAGTAGTGCCTGGACTAGCGGGAGGCCTCGCTCCTACGAGCAGTACTTC.